This entry lists 18 T cell receptor beta chains sequenced from one sample in a study of blood T cell repertoires in COVID-19. The method was immunoSEQ multiplex PCR; TCRdb's version includes in-frame clones alone and lacks a portion of them. The table has more than 120,000 clones, approximately 84% seen once. Sequencing was performed on peripheral blood. All receptors come from a human donor with acute or convalescent COVID-19. The donor label of this sample is uncertain.

The chain combines TRBV19 with TRBJ2-5; TRBD1 is a possible D gene (5 bases). Germline-derived CDR1 and CDR2 are LNHDA and SQIVND (reference sequence). Trimming stripped 0 bases from V and 2 bases from J, with 10 bases between. CDR3 length: 15 residues. Here the CDR3 reads CASSIEGRKQETQYF. CDR3 in DNA: TGTGCCAGTAGTATAGAGGGGCGAAAGCAAGAGACCCAGTACTTC. Looking up the rest from reference TRBV19 and TRBJ2-5 gives the full variable domain: DGGITQSPKYLFRKEGQNVTLSCEQNLNHDAMYWYRQDPGQGLRLIYYSQIVNDFQKGDIAEGYSVSREKKESFPLTVTSAQKNPTAFYLCASSIEGRKQETQYFGPGTRLLVL.

The V and J genes are TRBV5-5 and TRBJ1-2; 7 bases line up with TRBD1. Germline V CDR1 and CDR2: SGHKS, YYEKEE (reference sequence). Losses at the gene ends were 3 bases for V and 5 bases for J; bases not matched to a gene: 10. CDR3 size: 15 residues. CDR3 loop: CASSSTGTAFYGYTF. The CDR3 bases are TGTGCCAGCAGCTCTACCGGGACAGCCTTTTATGGCTACACCTTC.

The chain employs TRBV30 and TRBJ1-6; 9 bases agree with TRBD1. The ends lost 3 bases at V and 10 bases at J; junction bases unmatched: 7. This CDR3 region has 14 residues. In germline, CDR1 is GTSNPN, CDR2 SVGIG (reference sequence). The CDR3 here is CAWRTGTGQSPLHF. In DNA form, the CDR3 reads TGTGCCTGGAGGACCGGGACAGGGCAATCACCCCTCCACTTT.

Regarding this clone: At one boundary the junction diverges from the germline segment, which might be a read error. V is TRBV7-7 and J is TRBJ2-5; tentative D call: TRBD2 (6 bases). Per the germline V gene, CDR1 is SSHAT and CDR2 is FNYEAQ (reference sequence). The CDR3 extends over 15 amino acids. The CDR3 coding sequence is TGTGCTAGCAGCTTAGCTCTAGCGCTCCAAGAGACCCAGTACTTC. Protein: CASSLALALQETQYF.

This clone was seen repeatedly, ten times or more. The genes are TRBV7-9 and TRBJ2-5, with D perhaps matching TRBD2 (6 bases). The CDR3 is 16 residues long. V lost 1 base and J 3 bases, leaving 15 bases between the germline ends. The V gene's germline CDR1 is SEHNR and CDR2 FQNEAQ (reference sequence). In nucleotides, the CDR3 is TGTGCCAGCAGCTTAGTACTCGGGGGTTGGGAAGAGACCCAGTACTTC. Its translation is CASSLVLGGWEETQYF.

This chain links TRBV10-3 with TRBJ1-5; 9 bases are shared with TRBD1. Germline V gene data show CDR1 as ENHRY and CDR2 as SYGVKD. The V gene end was trimmed by 4 bases and the J gene end by 0 bases; junction bases not matched to a gene: 4. CDR3 length: 16 amino acids. The CDR3 coding sequence is TGTGCCATCAGTGGGGGGACAGGGCGTAGCAATCAGCCCCAGCATTTT. The encoded protein is CAISGGTGRSNQPQHF.

The chain carries TRBV6-5 and TRBJ2-2, with 8 bases lining up with TRBD1. Trimming removed 3 bases from V and 7 bases from J; junction bases left unmatched: 7. This CDR3 spans 15 amino acids. The V gene's germline CDR1 is MNHEY and CDR2 SVGAGI. CDR3 coding DNA: TGTGCCAGCAGTTATGGGCAGGGGGCAATCGGGGAGCTGTTTTTT. Translated: CASSYGQGAIGELFF.

CDR3 nucleotide sequence: TGTGCCAGCAGCCCCGGACAGGGGTACCAAGAGACCCAGTACTTC. Protein product: CASSPGQGYQETQYF. The V gene is TRBV7-9, the J gene TRBJ2-5; 9 bases are shared with TRBD1. The CDR3 extends over 15 amino acids. Germline V lookup: CDR1 SEHNR, CDR2 FQNEAQ (reference sequence). Losses at the gene ends were 5 bases for V and 0 bases for J; bases not matched to a gene: 4.

The chain joins TRBV19 to TRBJ1-2; 9 bases are a match to TRBD1. Germline V gives CDR1 LNHDA, CDR2 SQIVND (reference sequence). V gave up 0 bases and J gave up 4 bases; unmatched junction bases: 9. This CDR3 is built from 17 residues. The CDR3 here is CASSIDQGTGMGYGYTF. In DNA, the CDR3 is TGTGCCAGTAGTATAGATCAAGGGACAGGGATGGGCTATGGCTACACCTTC.

The chain employs TRBV5-1 and TRBJ2-2, with 7 positions matching TRBD2. Germline V gives CDR1 SGHRS, CDR2 YFSETQ. The CDR3 contains 16 residues. V was clipped by 2 bases and J by 0 bases; unmatched bases: 4. The CDR3 DNA reads TGCGCCAGCAGCTTCGGGAGGACATCGAACACCGGGGAGCTGTTTTTT. It yields the protein CASSFGRTSNTGELFF.

The chain is built from TRBV2 and TRBJ1-1, with TRBD1 matching 9 bases. The CDR3 has 14 residues. Germline assignment: CDR1 SNHLY and CDR2 FYNNEI. The J segment lost 5 bases and the V segment lost 3 bases, leaving 4 bases of the junction unmatched. CDR3: CASSDRQGGTEAFF. CDR3 in DNA: TGTGCCAGCAGTGATAGACAGGGGGGAACTGAAGCTTTCTTT. The variable domain in full, with the rest retrieved from reference TRBV2 and TRBJ1-1, is EPEVTQTPSHQVTQMGQEVILRCVPISNHLYFYWYRQILGQKVEFLVSFYNNEISEKSEIFDDQFSVERPDGSNFTLKIRSTKLEDSAMYFCASSDRQGGTEAFFGQGTRLTVV.

The chain uses TRBV3-1 (or the pseudogene TRBV3-2) and TRBJ2-3, with 7 positions matching TRBD1. The CDR3 runs 15 residues. From germline, CDR1 is LGHDT and CDR2 YNNKEL (reference sequence). V dropped 1 base and J dropped 2; count of bases not matched to a gene: 3. CDR3 bases: TGTGCCAGCAGCCAAGGACAGGGTTTCACAGATACGCAGTATTTT. Its protein product is CASSQGQGFTDTQYF.

The chain has TRBV12-3 or TRBV12-4 and TRBJ1-2; no reliable D call. The CDR3 has 13 residues. V shed 2 bases and J shed 8 bases, with 12 bases lying between them. In DNA, the CDR3 is TGTGCCAGCAGTTTAATGGTGTTCGGGGGCTACACCTTC. Its protein is CASSLMVFGGYTF.

V and J are TRBV30 and TRBJ2-2; D is uncertain. Per germline, CDR1 GTSNPN and CDR2 SVGIG (reference sequence). Trimming shortened V by 2 bases and J by 6 bases, and 10 bases separated the two germline ends. The CDR3 consists of 13 residues. CDR3 loop: CAWSTRFPGELFF. DNA for the CDR3: TGTGCCTGGAGTACCAGGTTCCCCGGGGAGCTGTTTTTT.

The chain carries TRBV10-3 and TRBJ2-6; the match to TRBD2 covers 12 bases. The CDR3 covers 18 residues. Trimming removed 3 bases from V and 3 bases from J; junction bases left unmatched: 6. CDR1 is ENHRY, CDR2 SYGVKD, per germline. The CDR3 nucleotides are TGTGCCATCAGTGATAGGCTAGCGGGAGGGAGTGGGGCCAACGTCCTGACTTTC. This translates into CAISDRLAGGSGANVLTF.

The V gene is TRBV6-6, the J gene TRBJ2-2; weak D call: TRBD1 (5 bases). CDR1 is MNHNY and CDR2 is SVGAGI in the germline V gene (reference sequence). V dropped 4 bases and J dropped 1 base, with 7 bases sitting between them. There are 14 residues in the CDR3. The CDR3 region has the DNA TGTGCCAGCAGTTTAAGGGGGAACACCGGGGAGCTGTTTTTT. Protein product: CASSLRGNTGELFF.

There are a few counts of this clone. V gene TRBV23-1 combines with J gene TRBJ2-7; tentatively, D is TRBD1 (5 bases). TRBV23-1 is flagged as an ORF with uncertain function. V was cut by 4 bases and J by 2 bases, with 9 bases left in between. The CDR3 extends over 13 amino acids. The chain's CDR3 is CASSPGHTYEQYF. In nucleotides, the CDR3 is TGCGCCAGCAGTCCAGGACATACCTACGAGCAGTACTTC.

The chain combines TRBV18 with TRBJ2-7, with 15 bases matching TRBD2. Germline CDR1 and CDR2: KGHSH and LQKENI. The CDR3 totals 18 residues. V was clipped by 4 bases and J by 0 bases; unmatched bases: 7. The CDR3 nucleotides are TGTGCCAGCTCACGGGGGACTAGCGGGAGGTCGAGCTCCTACGAGCAGTACGTC. Amino acids: CASSRGTSGRSSSYEQYV.